This TCR beta chain was identified during a study of T cell repertoires in cytomegalovirus infection. Study summary: Well-studied HLA-B-restricted epitopes and recently identified HLA-C-restricted epitopes of CMV were both used in the study. It was the public TCR beta signatures that indicated both CMV infection and matching HLA type.

This clonotype was detected only once. The antigen is not known. Germline loops: CDR1 SGHDT, CDR2 YYEEEE. The CDR3 totals 10 residues. V gave up 6 bases and J gave up 8 bases, with 5 bases separating them. TCRdb itself ran the reads through MiXCR, one entry per CDR3 protein. This table has 370,000 or so distinct CDR3 sequences, approximately 30% appearing once. General study findings and limits: In two of eight donors, the top clonotype was HLA-C-restricted CMV-specific.

The chain couples TRBV5-6 to TRBJ1-4, with D hard to call. This clonotype was sampled from a human donor in good health (CMV status not recorded). Some clones in this sample may be carry-over from other donors' samples. Sequenced material: cultured PBMCs, taken from culture after CMV antigen stimulation. The CDR3 nucleotides read TGTGCCAGCACCACGGAAAAACTGTTTTTT. Translating gives CASTTEKLFF.